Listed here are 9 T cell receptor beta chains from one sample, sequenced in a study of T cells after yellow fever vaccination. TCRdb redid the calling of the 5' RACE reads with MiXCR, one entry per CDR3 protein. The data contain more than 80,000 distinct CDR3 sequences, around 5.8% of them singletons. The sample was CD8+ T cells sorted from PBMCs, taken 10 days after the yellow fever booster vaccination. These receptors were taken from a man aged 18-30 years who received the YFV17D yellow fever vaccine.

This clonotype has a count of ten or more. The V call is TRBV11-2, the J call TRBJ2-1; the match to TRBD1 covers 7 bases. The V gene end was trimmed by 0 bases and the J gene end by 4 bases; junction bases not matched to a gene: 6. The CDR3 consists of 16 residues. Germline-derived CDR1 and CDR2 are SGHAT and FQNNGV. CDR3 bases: TGTGCCAGCAGCTTAGATAACAGGGGATTTTACAATGAGCAGTTCTTC. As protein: CASSLDNRGFYNEQFF. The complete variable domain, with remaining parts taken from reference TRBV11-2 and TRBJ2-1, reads EAGVAQSPRYKIIEKRQSVAFWCNPISGHATLYWYQQILGQGPKLLIQFQNNGVVDDSQLPKDRFSAERLKGVDSTLKIQPAKLEDSAVYLCASSLDNRGFYNEQFFGPGTRLTVL.

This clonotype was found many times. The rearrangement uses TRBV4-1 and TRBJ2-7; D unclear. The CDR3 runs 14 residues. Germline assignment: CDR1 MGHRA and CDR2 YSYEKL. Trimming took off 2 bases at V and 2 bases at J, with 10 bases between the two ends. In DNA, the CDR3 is TGCGCCAGCAGCCAACGGGTCTACCCCTACGAGCAGTACTTC. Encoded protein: CASSQRVYPYEQYF.

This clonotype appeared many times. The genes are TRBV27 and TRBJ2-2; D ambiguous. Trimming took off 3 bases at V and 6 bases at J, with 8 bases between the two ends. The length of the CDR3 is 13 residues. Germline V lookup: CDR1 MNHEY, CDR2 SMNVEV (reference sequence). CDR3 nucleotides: TGTGCCAGCAGTTTTGGAGAGGCCGGGGAGCTGTTTTTT. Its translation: CASSFGEAGELFF.

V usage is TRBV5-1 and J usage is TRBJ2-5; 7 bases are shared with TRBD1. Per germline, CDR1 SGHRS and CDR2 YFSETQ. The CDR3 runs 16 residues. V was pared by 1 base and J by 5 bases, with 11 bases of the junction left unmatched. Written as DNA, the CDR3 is TGCGCCAGCAGCTTGCGATCGACAGGGCTGGAGGAGACCCAGTACTTC. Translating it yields CASSLRSTGLEETQYF.

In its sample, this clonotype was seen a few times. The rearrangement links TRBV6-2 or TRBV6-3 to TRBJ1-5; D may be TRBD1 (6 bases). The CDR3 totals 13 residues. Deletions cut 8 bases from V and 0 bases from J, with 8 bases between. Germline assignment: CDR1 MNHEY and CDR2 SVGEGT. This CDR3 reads CASRQDSNQPQHF. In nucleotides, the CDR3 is TGTGCCAGCCGACAGGATAGCAATCAGCCCCAGCATTTT.

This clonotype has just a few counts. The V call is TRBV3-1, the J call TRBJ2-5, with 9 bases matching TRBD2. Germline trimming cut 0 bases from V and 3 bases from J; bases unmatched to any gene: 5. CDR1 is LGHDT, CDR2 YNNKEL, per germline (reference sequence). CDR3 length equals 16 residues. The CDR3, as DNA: TGTGCCAGCAGCCAAGATCCCCTAGCGGGAAAAGAGACCCAGTACTTC. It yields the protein CASSQDPLAGKETQYF.

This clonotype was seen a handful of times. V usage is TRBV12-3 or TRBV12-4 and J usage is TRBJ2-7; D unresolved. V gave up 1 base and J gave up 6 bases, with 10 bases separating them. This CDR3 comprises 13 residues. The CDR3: CASSLGSVSEQYV. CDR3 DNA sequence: TGTGCCAGCAGTTTAGGGTCAGTCTCCGAGCAGTACGTC.

The CDR3 is CASSLGRQNSYEQYF. The CDR3 nucleotides read TGTGCCAGCAGCTTAGGTCGGCAGAACTCCTACGAGCAGTACTTC. The chain couples TRBV7-2 to TRBJ2-7, with D uncertain. The CDR3 consists of 15 residues. CDR1 and CDR2 (germline): SGHTA, FQGNSA. Trimming took 1 base from V and 0 from J, leaving 10 bases between them.

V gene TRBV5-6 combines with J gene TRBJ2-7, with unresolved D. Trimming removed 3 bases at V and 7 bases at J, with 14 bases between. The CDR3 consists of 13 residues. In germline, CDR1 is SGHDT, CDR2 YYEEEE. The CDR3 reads CASSSAVPKEQYF. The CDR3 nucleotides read TGTGCCAGCAGCTCGGCAGTCCCTAAGGAGCAGTACTTC.